What follows is one T cell receptor beta chain and its context. Its antigen remains unknown. The data derive from a study of cytomegalovirus exposure and HLA in healthy donors. Study as a whole: Of some 410 genotyped donors, roughly 81% grouped in the Caucasian-associated ancestry cluster. Study-level points and caveats: Published work reported that the classifier diagnosed cytomegalovirus status with high specificity and sensitivity. TCR beta V- and J-gene trimming was later associated with a missense DCLRE1C variant.

Researchers ran the PCR with 60 Vbeta and 13 Jbeta primers. Sequenced by immunoSEQ multiplex PCR; TCRdb stores in-frame clones only, minus some. The table lists roughly 150,000 clones, nearly 80% of them singletons. The source material was PBMCs. This receptor was obtained from a male donor in good health and CMV-seronegative.

Here the CDR3 DNA reads TGTGCCAGCAGTTTATACCAGGGCGGATACACAGATACGCAGTATTTT. Translation: CASSLYQGGYTDTQYF. The chain is built from TRBV28 and TRBJ2-3; the D gene is possibly TRBD1 (5 bases). Germline CDR1 is MDHEN and CDR2 is SYDVKM. With 1 base removed from V and 2 bases from J, the gap between germline ends came to 13 bases. This CDR3 has 16 amino acids.